Listed below are T cell receptor beta chains from one sample, sequenced in a study of shared clonotypes between healthy human individuals. TCRdb's table, derived via immunoSEQ multiplex PCR, lists solely in-frame clones and lacks some. The sample carries about 1,500,000 clones, roughly 96% recorded once. The specimen was naive CD4+ T cells sorted from blood. The origin of the receptors is a man aged 25 to 40 in good health. The CDR3 runs from the conserved cysteine through the conserved F or W. The D gene is left open where the match is weak. The size entry is marked missing in some rows and otherwise reads once, few, many or a size class.

J | D | V | size | DNA | CDR3
TRBJ1-1 | - | TRBV19 | - | TGTGCCAGTAGTATAGTCCGAATCTGGGGCACTGAAGCTTTCTTT | CASSIVRIWGTEAFF
TRBJ2-6 | - | TRBV5-6 | - | TGTGCCAGCAGCTTGGAGGTTTGGGGGCCTGGGGCCAACGTCCTGACTTTC | CASSLEVWGPGANVLTF
TRBJ1-5 | TRBD1 | TRBV11-2 | - | TGTGCCAGCAGCTTGGACAGGGACAATCAGCCCCAGCATTTT | CASSLDRDNQPQHF
TRBJ1-2 | - | TRBV20-1 | - | TGCAGTGCTACCGGGGCCTCTGGCTACACCTTC | CSATGASGYTF
TRBJ2-7 | TRBD2 | TRBV7-2 | - | TGTGCCAGCAGCTTAGAAGCGGGAAATGGGAGAGAGCAGTACTTC | CASSLEAGNGREQYF
TRBJ2-1 | TRBD1 | TRBV2 | - | TGTGCCAGTAGGAGACAGGGCACTGAGCAGTTCTTC | CASRRQGTEQFF
TRBJ1-1 | TRBD1 | TRBV10-2 | - | TGCGCCAGCATAAAGGACAGGGGGCTTACTGAAGCTTTCTTT | CASIKDRGLTEAFF
TRBJ2-6 | - | TRBV4-3 | - | TGCGCCAGCAGCCAAGAAAACACCCCAGAATTCCTGACTTTC | CASSQENTPEFLTF
TRBJ2-1 | - | TRBV5-5 | once | TGTGCCAGCAGCCTCGCAGGGGGGACCCCCAATGAGCAGTTCTTC | CASSLAGGTPNEQFF
TRBJ2-2 | TRBD2 | TRBV2 | - | TGTGCCGGCCTAGCGGTAAAGAACACCGGGGAGCTGTTTTTT | CAGLAVKNTGELFF
TRBJ1-3 | - | TRBV5-4 | - | TGTGCCAGCAGCTTGGGTGGCCAAGCTGGAAACACCATATATTTT | CASSLGGQAGNTIYF
TRBJ1-5 | - | TRBV2 | - | TGTGCCAGCAGTGTAGGCAGTCCCATGAATCAGCCCCAGCATTTT | CASSVGSPMNQPQHF
TRBJ2-7 | TRBD2 | TRBV18 | - | TGTGCCAGCTCACCAAGACGACTAGCGGGAGGCCCACCCTACGAGCAGTACTTC | CASSPRRLAGGPPYEQYF
TRBJ2-4 | - | TRBV7-8 | - | TGTGCCAGCAGTGTGGCTGTGGGGACCAAAAACATTCAGTACTTC | CASSVAVGTKNIQYF
TRBJ1-5 | - | TRBV28 | once | TGTGCCAGCAGTTCGGGACGGAGAAATCAGCCCCAGCATTTT | CASSSGRRNQPQHF
TRBJ2-5 | - | TRBV7-9 | - | TGTGCCAGCGCCCAGACAGCTGAAGAGACCCAGTACTTC | CASAQTAEETQYF
TRBJ1-3 | TRBD1 | TRBV7-2 | - | TGTGCCAGCAGCTTAGTTGCAGGGGGTTCTGGAAACACCATATATTTT | CASSLVAGGSGNTIYF
TRBJ2-1 | TRBD2 | TRBV10-3 | - | TGTGCCATCAGTGAGTCGGTAGCGGGCTCCTACAATGAGCAGTTCTTC | CAISESVAGSYNEQFF
TRBJ1-2 | TRBD1 | TRBV27 | - | TGTGCCAGCAGTCCTGGGACAGGGAGGGGGGTTTACTATGGCTACACCTTC | CASSPGTGRGVYYGYTF
TRBJ1-4 | TRBD1 | TRBV5-1 | - | TGCGCCAGCAGCTTGTGGGGACAGAGTAAGCAAGTTGAAAAACTGTTTTTT | CASSLWGQSKQVEKLFF
TRBJ2-1 | - | TRBV25-1 | - | TGTGCCAGCAGGGAGCAGTTCTTC | CASREQFF
TRBJ2-7 | - | TRBV7-9 | - | TGTGCCAGCAGCCTAATAGTGGCTTCCTACGAGCAGTACTTC | CASSLIVASYEQYF
TRBJ1-3 | - | TRBV11-2 | - | TGTGCCAGCACCCCCCGGTCGGGGGGCTTTGGAAACACCATATATTTT | CASTPRSGGFGNTIYF
TRBJ2-3 | - | TRBV18 | - | TGTGCCAGCTCACCACTAGGGAGCACAGATACGCAGTATTTT | CASSPLGSTDTQYF
TRBJ2-7 | - | TRBV5-6 | - | TGTGCCAGCATCAATGGGGGGCGCCTCTACGAGCAGTACTTC | CASINGGRLYEQYF
TRBJ2-5 | - | TRBV30 | - | TGTGCCTGGAGTAGGGGAGGAGAGACCCAGTACTTC | CAWSRGGETQYF
TRBJ2-3 | - | TRBV6-1 | - | TGTGCCAGCAGTGCGGCACCCAACATTGATACGCAGTACTTT | CASSAAPNIDTQYF
TRBJ2-7 | TRBD2 | TRBV2 | - | TGTGCCAGCAGTAAAATAGCGGGAGGGAACTACGAGCAGTACTTC | CASSKIAGGNYEQYF
TRBJ2-1 | TRBD2 | TRBV5-4 | - | TGTGCCAGCAGCACCCCTAGCGGGAGTGGTAATGAGCAGTTCTTC | CASSTPSGSGNEQFF
TRBJ1-2 | - | TRBV5-3 | - | TGTGCCAGAAGCTCAGGGGTTCTCTATGGCTACACCTTC | CARSSGVLYGYTF
TRBJ2-6 | - | TRBV7-9 | - | TGTGCCAGCAGCCACTATTCCCATCAAGGGCGGACTGGGGCCAACGTCCTGACTTTC | CASSHYSHQGRTGANVLTF
TRBJ2-1 | TRBD2 | TRBV6-5 | - | TGTGCCCACGGGGGGTACAATGAGCAGTTCTTC | CAHGGYNEQFF
TRBJ2-7 | TRBD1 | TRBV7-9 | once | TGTGCCAGCGGGAGACAGGGTTCCTACGAGCAGTACTTC | CASGRQGSYEQYF
TRBJ2-1 | TRBD2 | TRBV7-3 | - | TGTGCCAGCAGCCCCAGCGGGATTCCGGGGAATGAGCAGTTCTTC | CASSPSGIPGNEQFF
TRBJ2-2 | - | TRBV7-2 | - | TGTGCCAGCAGCTTTAAGGCGGGAACCGGGGAGCTGTTTTTT | CASSFKAGTGELFF
TRBJ2-3 | TRBD2 | TRBV28 | - | TGTGCCAGCAGTGAGACTAGCGGGAGGAGAGATACGCAGTATTTT | CASSETSGRRDTQYF
TRBJ2-6 | - | TRBV6-1 | few | TGTGCCAGCAGCGTCGGGAAGGACAACGTCCTGACTTTC | CASSVGKDNVLTF
TRBJ2-1 | - | TRBV11-2 | - | TGTGCCAGCAGCTTAGTTAGCGCCTCTGAGAATGAGCAGTTCTTC | CASSLVSASENEQFF
TRBJ2-2 | TRBD1 | TRBV19 | - | TGTGCCAGTAGTAGGACAGGGTTGGGCACCGGGGAGCTGTTTTTT | CASSRTGLGTGELFF
TRBJ2-7 | - | TRBV11-2 | - | TGTGCCAGCAGCCCGTTACCTTCCTCCTACGAGCAGTACTTC | CASSPLPSSYEQYF
TRBJ2-1 | TRBD2 | TRBV5-4 | - | TGTGCCAGCAGCTGGGAGGGTAGCAATGAGCAGTTCTTC | CASSWEGSNEQFF
TRBJ2-1 | TRBD2 | TRBV19 | - | TGTGCCAGTAGTATCGGTCCCGGGACTAGAAATGAGCAGTTCTTC | CASSIGPGTRNEQFF
TRBJ2-3 | TRBD2 | TRBV4-2 | - | TGTGCCAGCAGCCAAGTTAAGAGGGAGGGGTTGCTAGATACGCAGTATTTT | CASSQVKREGLLDTQYF
TRBJ1-2 | - | TRBV18 | - | TGTGCCAGCTCACCCACGGACAGAGACAATGGCTACACCTTC | CASSPTDRDNGYTF
TRBJ2-7 | - | TRBV6-6 | once | TGTGCCAGCAGTTCGGGCTCCGGCTCTAGGACTCCAGAGCAGTACTTC | CASSSGSGSRTPEQYF
TRBJ2-1 | - | TRBV7-2 | - | TGTGCCAGCAGCTCCACCGCAACTACGATGTACAATGAGCAGTTCTTC | CASSSTATTMYNEQFF
TRBJ1-4 | - | TRBV7-8 | once | TGTGCCAGCAGCTCAGGGGTAAATACTAATGAAAAACTGTTTTTT | CASSSGVNTNEKLFF
TRBJ2-2 | - | TRBV4-1 | - | TGCGCCAGCAGCCAAGTACCCGGGGAGCTGTTTTTT | CASSQVPGELFF
TRBJ2-6 | - | TRBV28 | once | TGTGCCAGCGGAGCCCTCCTCGGGGCCAACGTCCTGACTTTC | CASGALLGANVLTF
TRBJ1-2 | TRBD1 | TRBV18 | - | TGTGCCAGCTCACCACTGGTGCGACAGGGCTATGGCTACACCTTC | CASSPLVRQGYGYTF
TRBJ2-1 | - | TRBV18 | - | TGTGCCAGCTCACCCGTTGACAGAAACTACAATGAGCAGTTCTTC | CASSPVDRNYNEQFF
TRBJ2-6 | - | TRBV10-1 | - | TGCGCCAGCAGTTCTTCAGGTCCTTTGGCCAACGTCCTGACTTTC | CASSSSGPLANVLTF